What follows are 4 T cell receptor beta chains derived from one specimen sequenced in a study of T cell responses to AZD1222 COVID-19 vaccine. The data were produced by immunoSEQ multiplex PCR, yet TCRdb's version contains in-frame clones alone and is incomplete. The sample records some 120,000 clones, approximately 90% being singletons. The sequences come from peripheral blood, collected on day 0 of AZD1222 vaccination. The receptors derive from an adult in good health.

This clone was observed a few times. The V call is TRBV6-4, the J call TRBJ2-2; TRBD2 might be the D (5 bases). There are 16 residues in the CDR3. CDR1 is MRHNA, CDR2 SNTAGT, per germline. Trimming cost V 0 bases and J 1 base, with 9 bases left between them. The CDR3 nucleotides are TGTGCCAGCAGTGACTCCCTTAGCGAGAACACCGGGGAGCTGTTTTTT. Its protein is CASSDSLSENTGELFF.

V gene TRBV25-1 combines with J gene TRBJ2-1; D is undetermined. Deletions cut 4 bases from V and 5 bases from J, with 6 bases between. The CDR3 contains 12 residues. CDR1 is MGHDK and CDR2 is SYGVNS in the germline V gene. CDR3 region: CASSVADNEQFF. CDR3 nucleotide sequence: TGTGCCAGCAGTGTGGCGGACAATGAGCAGTTCTTC. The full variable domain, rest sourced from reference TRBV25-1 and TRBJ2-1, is EADIYQTPRYLVIGTGKKITLECSQTMGHDKMYWYQQDPGMELHLIHYSYGVNSTEKGDLSSESTVSRIRTEHFPLTLESARPSHTSQYLCASSVADNEQFFGPGTRLTVL.

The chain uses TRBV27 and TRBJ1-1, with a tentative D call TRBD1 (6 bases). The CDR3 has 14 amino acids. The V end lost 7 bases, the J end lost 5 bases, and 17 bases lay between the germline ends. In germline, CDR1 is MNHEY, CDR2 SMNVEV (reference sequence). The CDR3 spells CASKTGTLLTEAFF. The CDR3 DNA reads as TGTGCCAGCAAAACCGGGACATTGTTAACTGAAGCTTTCTTT.

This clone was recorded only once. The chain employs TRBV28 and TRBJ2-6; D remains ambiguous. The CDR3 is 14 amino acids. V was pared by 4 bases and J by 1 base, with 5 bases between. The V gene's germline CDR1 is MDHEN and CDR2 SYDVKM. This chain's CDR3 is CASSYRSGANVLTF. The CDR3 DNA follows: TGTGCCAGCAGTTACCGTTCTGGGGCCAACGTCCTGACTTTC.